These 9 T cell receptor beta chains were sequenced from one sample in a study of T cell clones after liver transplantation (dated 2019 in TCRdb). Receptors were amplified or captured by the immunoSEQ multiplex PCR assay. TCRdb's version of the immuneACCESS table is confined to in-frame rearrangements and falls short of the full clone set. An unresolved V gene accounts for under half of the shortfall where checked; the remainder is of unknown origin. The sample table contains 65,000 to 95,000 clones; only one count was recorded for around 80% of them. About 0.64% of the sample is held by the ten biggest clonotypes. The label giving this sample's time point can be read as: pre-transplant. The material sequenced was CD4+ T cells from blood, taken before liver transplant. The receptors originated from a human donor who received a liver transplant.

The chain couples TRBV6-9 to TRBJ1-4; possible D gene TRBD1, 5 bases. Germline CDR1 MNHGY, CDR2 SVAAGI. The V end lost 6 bases, the J end lost 0 bases, and 14 bases lay between the germline ends. The CDR3 consists of 16 residues. The CDR3 reads CASSLTWGATNEKLFF. The DNA for the CDR3 is TGTGCCAGCAGCCTCACGTGGGGGGCAACTAATGAAAAACTGTTTTTT.

The chain is built from TRBV30 and TRBJ2-3; D gene uncertain. Germline values: CDR1 GTSNPN, CDR2 SVGIG (reference sequence). Trimming stripped 2 bases from V and 2 bases from J, with 20 bases between. This CDR3 has 17 residues. The CDR3 DNA reads as TGTGCCTGGAGTCTCTCCCGACTCAGCGATCTCACAGATACGCAGTATTTT. Its protein product is CAWSLSRLSDLTDTQYF. The complete variable domain, with remaining parts taken from reference TRBV30 and TRBJ2-3, reads SQTIHQWPATLVQPVGSPLSLECTVEGTSNPNLYWYRQAAGRGLQLLFYSVGIGQISSEVPQNLSASRPQDRQFILSSKKLLLSDSGFYLCAWSLSRLSDLTDTQYFGPGTRLTVL.

The V and J genes are TRBV9 and TRBJ2-2, with a weak D call TRBD2 (5 bases). V shed 4 bases and J shed 3 bases, with 10 bases lying between them. CDR3 length: 14 amino acids. The germline CDR1 and CDR2 sequences are SGDLS and YYNGEE. The CDR3 DNA follows: TGTGCCAGCAGCAACGCGGGTTACACCGGGGAGCTGTTTTTT. It translates to CASSNAGYTGELFF. Complete variable domain (other parts from reference TRBV9 and TRBJ2-2): DSGVTQTPKHLITATGQRVTLRCSPRSGDLSVYWYQQSLDQGLQFLIQYYNGEERAKGNILERFSAQQFPDLHSELNLSSLELGDSALYFCASSNAGYTGELFFGEGSRLTVL.

This clone was detected only a few times. V is TRBV19 and J is TRBJ1-2; unclear D gene. The CDR3 runs 14 residues. Trimming removed 6 bases from V and 1 base from J, with 12 bases in between. The germline V gene encodes CDR1 LNHDA and CDR2 SQIVND (reference sequence). The CDR3 DNA is TGTGCCAGTAGGAAAGAGGGCCGTAACTATGGCTACACCTTC. Protein: CASRKEGRNYGYTF.

V usage is TRBV9 and J usage is TRBJ2-1; 8 nucleotides line up with TRBD2. The CDR3 consists of 16 residues. V shed 3 bases, J shed 8 bases, and the junction held 13 bases outside the gene matches. The germline CDR1 and CDR2 sequences are SGDLS and YYNGEE. The CDR3 DNA sequence: TGTGCCAGCAGCGCCGGGGGACTAGAGGGATGGGATGAGCAGTTCTTC. Translating it yields CASSAGGLEGWDEQFF.

The chain links TRBV7-8 to TRBJ1-3; no firm D call. V was clipped by 7 bases and J by 0 bases, with 13 bases between them. Germline V gives CDR1 SGHVS, CDR2 FQNEAQ. The CDR3 is 15 amino acids. The CDR3 DNA reads TGTGCCAGCACCCCGTACATTTTCTCTGGAAACACCATATATTTT. As protein: CASTPYIFSGNTIYF.

CDR3 region: CASSASRDRGLMNEQFF. The DNA for the CDR3 is TGTGCCAGCAGTGCCTCCCGGGACAGGGGCCTTATGAATGAGCAGTTCTTC. The gene calls are TRBV2 and TRBJ2-1; 10 bases fit TRBD1. V was clipped by 4 bases and J by 7 bases; unmatched bases: 13. This CDR3 contains 17 residues. The germline CDR1 and CDR2 sequences are SNHLY and FYNNEI. Drawing the rest from reference TRBV2 and TRBJ2-1, the complete variable domain is EPEVTQTPSHQVTQMGQEVILRCVPISNHLYFYWYRQILGQKVEFLVSFYNNEISEKSEIFDDQFSVERPDGSNFTLKIRSTKLEDSAMYFCASSASRDRGLMNEQFFGPGTRLTVL.

The chain is built from TRBV7-9 and TRBJ1-4; D may be TRBD1 (6 bases). V lost 5 bases and J lost 2, with 15 bases in between. The length of the CDR3 is 16 residues. Germline values: CDR1 SEHNR, CDR2 FQNEAQ (reference sequence). The CDR3 bases are TGTGCCAGCAGCAAAAACTCCCAGGGGACTAATGAAAAACTGTTTTTT. Its protein is CASSKNSQGTNEKLFF. The whole variable domain, remainder taken from reference TRBV7-9 and TRBJ1-4, is DTGVSQNPRHKITKRGQNVTFRCDPISEHNRLYWYRQTLGQGPEFLTYFQNEAQLEKSRLLSDRFSAERPKGSFSTLEIQRTEQGDSAMYLCASSKNSQGTNEKLFFGSGTQLSVL.

The table lists this clone with a count of one. The rearrangement uses TRBV6-1 and TRBJ2-7; D possibly corresponds to TRBD2 (6 bases). The V end was cut by 3 bases, the J end by 2 bases, with 14 bases between. Germline loops: CDR1 MNHNS, CDR2 SASEGT. The CDR3 is made up of 15 amino acids. The CDR3 spells CASSERLGGPYEQYF. CDR3 nucleotides: TGTGCCAGCAGTGAGAGGCTAGGAGGGCCCTACGAGCAGTACTTC.